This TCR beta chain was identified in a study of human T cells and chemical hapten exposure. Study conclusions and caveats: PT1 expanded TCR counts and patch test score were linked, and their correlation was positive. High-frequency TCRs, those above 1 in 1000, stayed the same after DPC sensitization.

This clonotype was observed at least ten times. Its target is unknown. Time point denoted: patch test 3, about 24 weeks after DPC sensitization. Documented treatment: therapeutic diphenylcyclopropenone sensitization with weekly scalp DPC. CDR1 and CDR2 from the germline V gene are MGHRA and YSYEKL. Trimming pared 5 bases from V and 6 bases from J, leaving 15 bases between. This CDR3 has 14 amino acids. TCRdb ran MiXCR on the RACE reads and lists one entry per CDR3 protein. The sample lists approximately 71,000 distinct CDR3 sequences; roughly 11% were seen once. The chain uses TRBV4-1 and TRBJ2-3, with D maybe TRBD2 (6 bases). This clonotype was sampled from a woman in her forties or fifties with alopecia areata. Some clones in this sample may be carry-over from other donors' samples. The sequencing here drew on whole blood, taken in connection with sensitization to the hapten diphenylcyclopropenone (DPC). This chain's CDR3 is CASSSPTGRDTQYF. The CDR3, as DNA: TGCGCCAGCAGCTCCCCGACGGGGAGGGATACGCAGTATTTT.